This passage covers 30 T cell receptor beta chains from one sample sequenced in a study of PD-1 blockade in classical Hodgkin lymphoma. Brentuximab vedotin exposure varied, and every patient relapsed after autologous stem cell transplantation. The protocol was immunoSEQ multiplex PCR, while the TCRdb copy is restricted to in-frame clones and leaves out a portion. The table has about 24,000 clones, roughly 80% seen once. Sequenced here: peripheral blood mononuclear cells (PBMCs), sampled before the second cycle of nivolumab. The receptor set was obtained from a human donor with classical Hodgkin lymphoma.

The rearrangement links TRBV6-6 to TRBJ2-7, with D perhaps assigned TRBD1 or TRBD2 (7 bases each). The CDR3 covers 13 residues. Germline CDR1 and CDR2: MNHNY and SVGAGI (reference sequence). Trimming removed 7 bases from V and 2 bases from J, with 12 bases in between. In nucleotides, the CDR3 is TGTGCCAGCACCCAGGGGGGGGCCTACGAGCAGTACTTC. Its translation: CASTQGGAYEQYF.

As concerns this clone: Given the absence of the conserved phenylalanine or tryptophan at the CDR3 end, a read error is likely. No DNA is shown, since the ends of the CDR3 on it are uncertain; the CDR3 is the one TCRdb lists. This chain links TRBV6-1 with TRBJ2-7; the table's TRBD1 call for D was not verified on the DNA. CDR1 MNHNS and CDR2 SASEGT come from the germline V gene. 9 amino acids form the CDR3, both terminal residues included. The CDR3 loop reads CASSRIGRC.

V and J are TRBV4-3 and TRBJ2-2; 7 bases align to TRBD2. The CDR3 covers 17 residues. Germline V gene lookup returns CDR1 LGHNA and CDR2 YSLEER. The V gene end was trimmed by 0 bases and the J gene end by 0 bases; junction bases not matched to a gene: 4. CDR3 DNA: TGCGCCAGCAGCCAAGATGGGAGCGGGGCGAACACCGGGGAGCTGTTTTTT. Translated, it gives CASSQDGSGANTGELFF.

The chain combines TRBV6-4 with TRBJ2-3; D remains ambiguous. CDR1 MRHNA and CDR2 SNTAGT come from the germline V gene. This CDR3 has 13 residues. The ends were cut back, 2 bases at V and 3 bases at J, with 6 bases in the middle. The CDR3 region has the DNA TGTGCCAGCAGTGACCCACTAACAGATACGCAGTATTTT. Translated, it gives CASSDPLTDTQYF.

The V call is TRBV4-1, the J call TRBJ1-3, with D possibly being TRBD1 (6 bases). CDR1 and CDR2 from the germline V gene are MGHRA and YSYEKL. Trimming cost V 1 base and J 2 bases, with 18 bases left between them. This CDR3 spans 18 amino acids. The CDR3 spells CASSQVPLATGTGNTIYF. The DNA of the CDR3 is TGCGCCAGCAGCCAAGTTCCCCTCGCAACAGGGACTGGAAACACCATATATTTT.

The chain combines TRBV10-3 with TRBJ1-6, with D tentatively TRBD1 (5 bases). Germline CDR1 ENHRY, CDR2 SYGVKD. V was pared by 10 bases and J by 7 bases, with 17 bases between. The length of the CDR3 is 14 residues. The CDR3 region is CASRGGTKNSPLHF. As DNA, the CDR3 is TGTGCCAGCCGAGGCGGGACTAAAAATTCACCCCTCCACTTT.

The chain recombines TRBV19 with TRBJ2-7; 7 bases match TRBD2. The CDR3 is 14 residues long. Trimming cost V 7 bases and J 4 bases; bases outside gene matches: 10. Germline lookup yields CDR1 LNHDA and CDR2 SQIVND (reference sequence). The CDR3: CASKVEGGSYEQYF. The CDR3 nucleotides read TGTGCCAGTAAGGTCGAAGGCGGGAGTTACGAGCAGTACTTC.

The chain employs TRBV5-6 and TRBJ2-7; a possible D gene is TRBD1 (5 bases). The length of the CDR3 is 14 residues. Deletions cut 3 bases from V and 5 bases from J, with 15 bases between. Germline CDR1 reads SGHDT; CDR2 reads YYEEEE. The CDR3 spells CASSSMNQGNEQYF. CDR3 coding DNA: TGTGCCAGCAGCTCCATGAATCAGGGCAACGAGCAGTACTTC.

The genes are TRBV27 and TRBJ2-7, with a tentative D call TRBD2 (6 bases). The CDR3 sequence is 15 residues long. Trimming cost V 1 base and J 1 base, with 11 bases left between them. Germline values: CDR1 MNHEY, CDR2 SMNVEV (reference sequence). CDR3 protein: CASSLYGEASYEQYF. The CDR3 region has the DNA TGTGCCAGCAGTTTATACGGGGAGGCTTCCTACGAGCAGTACTTC.

In its sample, this clone ranks as medium-sized (0.01 to 0.1%). DNA of the CDR3: TGTGCCAGCAGCACTGGACTAGCGGGAGCCTCCGAGCAGTACTTC. It specifies CASSTGLAGASEQYF. The V and J genes are TRBV5-4 and TRBJ2-7, with TRBD2 matching 13 bases. Losses at the gene ends were 4 bases for V and 6 bases for J; bases not matched to a gene: 7. Germline V CDR1 and CDR2: SGHNT, YYREEE (reference sequence). CDR3 length: 15 residues.

The J gene is TRBJ1-2, the V gene TRBV6-6; D possibly corresponds to TRBD1 (5 bases). CDR1 is MNHNY, CDR2 SVGAGI, per germline (reference sequence). Deletions cut 0 bases from V and 3 bases from J, with 5 bases between. The CDR3 has 13 residues. DNA for the CDR3: TGTGCCAGCAGTTACTCAGGGGACTATGGCTACACCTTC. It yields the protein CASSYSGDYGYTF.

This clone occurred a few times. This chain uses TRBV7-9 with TRBJ2-3, with TRBD1 identical over 9 bases. Germline CDR1 SEHNR, CDR2 FQNEAQ (reference sequence). The CDR3 totals 13 residues. The trim removed 5 bases at V and 10 bases at J, leaving 7 bases unmatched. The CDR3 here is CASSPKDRGAQYF. DNA for the CDR3: TGTGCCAGCAGCCCCAAGGACAGGGGAGCGCAGTATTTT.

In its sample, this clone is medium-sized. This chain joins TRBV19 and TRBJ1-5; TRBD1 might be the D (5 bases). V was shortened by 6 bases and J by 1 base, with 16 bases between the two germline ends. The CDR3 has 16 amino acids. CDR1 LNHDA and CDR2 SQIVND come from the germline V gene (reference sequence). The CDR3 DNA sequence: TGTGCCAGTAGCCCTGGGGCTCAGTTGAGCAATCAGCCCCAGCATTTT. Encoded protein: CASSPGAQLSNQPQHF.

The chain uses TRBV7-8 and TRBJ2-5, with 7 bases identical to TRBD1. Per the germline V gene, CDR1 is SGHVS and CDR2 is FQNEAQ. With 4 bases clipped from V and 10 bases from J, the junction kept 9 bases outside the gene matches. The CDR3 runs to 13 residues. The CDR3 spells CASSYTLQGNQYF. The DNA of the CDR3 is TGTGCCAGCAGCTATACATTACAGGGGAACCAGTACTTC.

V is TRBV7-2 and J is TRBJ1-2, with TRBD1 matching 7 bases. The V gene end was trimmed by 1 base and the J gene end by 5 bases; junction bases not matched to a gene: 10. Germline V CDR1 and CDR2: SGHTA, FQGNSA. This CDR3 contains 16 residues. CDR3 nucleotides: TGTGCCAGCAGCTTAGTGACAGGGACCTTTAGGTATGGCTACACCTTC. It specifies CASSLVTGTFRYGYTF.

The rearrangement joins TRBV9 to TRBJ2-1; D uncertain. This CDR3 has 14 amino acids. Germline CDR1 is SGDLS and CDR2 is YYNGEE. V lost 1 base to trimming and J lost 6 bases, with 11 bases between them. CDR3 protein: CASSVSWTGNEQFF. The CDR3 DNA is TGTGCCAGCAGCGTAAGCTGGACCGGCAATGAGCAGTTCTTC.

The chain uses TRBV7-9 and TRBJ2-1; TRBD2 matches 7 bases. V was clipped by 1 base and J by 10 bases; unmatched bases: 13. Germline lookup yields CDR1 SEHNR and CDR2 FQNEAQ (reference sequence). The CDR3 sequence is 16 residues long. The DNA for the CDR3 is TGTGCCAGCAGCTTAGTTGGGAGGAGCGGGGCAGGGGAGCAGTTCTTC. Protein product: CASSLVGRSGAGEQFF.

J is TRBJ2-7 and V is TRBV6-5, with a weak D call TRBD2 (5 bases). The CDR3 spans 15 residues. V lost 0 bases, J lost 3 bases, and 12 bases lay in between. CDR1 and CDR2 from the germline V gene are MNHEY and SVGAGI. The CDR3 DNA reads as TGTGCCAGCAGTTACTCTGGAGGTGGGGTCTACGAGCAGTACTTC. Translated, it gives CASSYSGGGVYEQYF.

The rearrangement links TRBV28 to TRBJ2-4, with D maybe TRBD2 (7 bases). The CDR3 has 14 residues. The germline CDR1 and CDR2 sequences are MDHEN and SYDVKM. The V gene lost 2 bases and the J gene lost 5 bases, with 10 bases spanning the gap. The CDR3 region is CASSLRGAENIQYF. CDR3 sequence (DNA): TGTGCCAGCAGTTTACGGGGGGCGGAAAACATTCAGTACTTC.

The chain uses TRBV7-2 and TRBJ2-3; TRBD2 agrees at 7 bases. Germline V gene sequence: CDR1 SGHTA, CDR2 FQGNSA. J gave up 0 bases and V 5 bases, and 14 bases lay outside the gene matches. The CDR3 covers 18 residues. DNA of the CDR3: TGTGCCAGCAGCCTCGTGGTTGGCGGGAGCAGTAGCACAGATACGCAGTATTTT. Protein product: CASSLVVGGSSSTDTQYF.

Only a few counts were recorded for this clone. The chain combines TRBV15 with TRBJ1-4, with D perhaps TRBD1 (6 bases). CDR3 size: 18 residues. The germline CDR1 and CDR2 sequences are LNHNV and YYDKDF (reference sequence). V lost 1 base to trimming and J lost 2 bases, with 17 bases between them. CDR3 amino acids: CATSRGRDKGPTNEKLFF. In nucleotides, the CDR3 is TGTGCCACCAGCAGAGGCCGGGACAAGGGTCCGACTAATGAAAAACTGTTTTTT.

The rearrangement joins TRBV7-9 to TRBJ2-1; TRBD2 matches 9 bases. From germline, CDR1 is SEHNR and CDR2 FQNEAQ (reference sequence). With 8 bases clipped from V and 3 bases from J, the junction kept 2 bases outside the gene matches. The CDR3 runs 13 residues. The CDR3 DNA is TGTGCCAGCTCGACTAGCGGCTACAATGAGCAGTTCTTC. Amino acids: CASSTSGYNEQFF.

The count of this clone is one. The genes are TRBV6-1 and TRBJ2-7; D remains unclear. V was shortened by 1 base and J by 6 bases, with 7 bases between the two germline ends. Germline loops: CDR1 MNHNS, CDR2 SASEGT. The CDR3 sequence is 12 residues long. The CDR3 is CASSEGWGEQYF. DNA of the CDR3: TGTGCCAGCAGTGAAGGGTGGGGCGAGCAGTACTTC.

The J gene is TRBJ2-3, the V gene TRBV28; D call uncertain. Germline V gives CDR1 MDHEN, CDR2 SYDVKM. The CDR3 totals 15 residues. V was clipped by 3 bases and J by 2 bases, with 12 bases between them. The CDR3 coding sequence is TGTGCCAGCAGTTTTCCTTCTAGTCTCACAGATACGCAGTATTTT. Translating it yields CASSFPSSLTDTQYF. The full variable domain, with the rest looked up from reference TRBV28 and TRBJ2-3, is DVKVTQSSRYLVKRTGEKVFLECVQDMDHENMFWYRQDPGLGLRLIYFSYDVKMKEKGDIPEGYSVSREKKERFSLILESASTNQTSMYLCASSFPSSLTDTQYFGPGTRLTVL.

The V and J genes are TRBV30 and TRBJ2-2; D is perhaps TRBD1 (6 bases). CDR1 is GTSNPN, CDR2 SVGIG, per germline (reference sequence). The ends were cut back, 0 bases at V and 7 bases at J, with 15 bases in the middle. This CDR3 has 15 amino acids. In DNA, the CDR3 is TGTGCCTGGAGTGTAACAGGGTTCGGCGTCGGGGAGCTGTTTTTT. Its protein is CAWSVTGFGVGELFF.

With respect to this clone: One end of the junction varies from germline; a read error may be responsible. J is TRBJ1-1 and V is TRBV29-1; D not certain. The CDR3 has 10 residues. Germline V gene lookup returns CDR1 SQVTM and CDR2 ANQGSEA. CDR3 sequence reads: CSVRNPEAFF. CDR3 nucleotides: TGCAGCGTCCGGAACCCTGAAGCTTTCTTT.

The chain employs TRBV18 and TRBJ2-2; D is unresolved. V was cut by 7 bases and J by 0 bases, with 12 bases left in between. CDR3 length: 15 residues. Germline V lookup: CDR1 KGHSH, CDR2 LQKENI. CDR3 coding DNA: TGTGCCAGCTACGACTCTTTCGCGAACACCGGGGAGCTGTTTTTT. Translating gives CASYDSFANTGELFF.

The chain uses TRBV2 and TRBJ2-3, with 8 bases lining up with TRBD2. The CDR3 is 15 amino acids. V lost 5 bases and J lost 0; bases outside the gene matches: 4. Germline-derived CDR1 and CDR2 are SNHLY and FYNNEI. In DNA, the CDR3 is TGTGCCAGCAGTAAGCGGGAGTCTAGCACAGATACGCAGTATTTT. Protein sequence: CASSKRESSTDTQYF.

The V gene is TRBV9, the J gene TRBJ1-6; no clear D gene. Germline values: CDR1 SGDLS, CDR2 YYNGEE. Deletions cut 2 bases from V and 6 bases from J, with 9 bases between. This CDR3 contains 14 residues. CDR3 residues: CASSVRLVNSPLHF. CDR3 in DNA: TGTGCCAGCAGCGTTCGACTGGTTAATTCACCCCTCCACTTT.

The chain has TRBV7-9 and TRBJ1-5; possible D gene TRBD1, 5 bases. The V end was cut by 5 bases, the J end by 6 bases, with 17 bases between. Germline V gives CDR1 SEHNR, CDR2 FQNEAQ (reference sequence). The CDR3 has 15 residues. Here the CDR3 reads CASSPTEAGIQPQHF. Here the CDR3 DNA reads TGTGCCAGCAGCCCGACGGAAGCAGGGATTCAGCCCCAGCATTTT. The complete variable domain, with remaining parts taken from reference TRBV7-9 and TRBJ1-5, reads DTGVSQNPRHKITKRGQNVTFRCDPISEHNRLYWYRQTLGQGPEFLTYFQNEAQLEKSRLLSDRFSAERPKGSFSTLEIQRTEQGDSAMYLCASSPTEAGIQPQHFGDGTRLSIL.